What follows are 24 T cell receptor beta chains derived from one specimen sequenced in a study of glioma-infiltrating T cells after dendritic cell vaccination (dated by TCRdb to the mid-2010s). The method behind the library was the immunoSEQ multiplex PCR assay. TCRdb took this table from immuneACCESS and kept in-frame rearrangements with V and J called. Such tables lack part of the clones; where checked against another copy, unresolved V genes explain under half of the gap, and the rest is unexplained. The sample table contains 75,000 to 100,000 clones; only one count was recorded for 79% of them. The ten largest clones take up almost 6% of the sample. Sample: blood, taken before dendritic cell vaccination. All receptors derive from a human donor with glioblastoma.

The chain has TRBV4-1 and TRBJ2-2; 7 nucleotides align to TRBD2. This CDR3 is built from 20 residues. The ends lost 4 bases at V and 1 base at J; junction bases unmatched: 18. CDR1 is MGHRA, CDR2 YSYEKL, per germline. CDR3 DNA sequence: TGCGCCAGCAGCCTACAAGCGGGACGGCGACCTACCGGGAACACCGGGGAGCTGTTTTTT. The encoded protein is CASSLQAGRRPTGNTGELFF.

In its sample, this clone was seen many times. This chain joins TRBV7-9 and TRBJ2-1; D is ambiguous. The CDR3 is 13 residues long. V lost 5 bases to trimming and J lost 7 bases, with 12 bases between them. The germline gives CDR1 SEHNR, CDR2 FQNEAQ (reference sequence). Here the CDR3 DNA reads TGTGCCAGCAGCCACGCTAGTGAAAATGAGCAGTTCTTC. This gives the protein CASSHASENEQFF. Combining the CDR3 with reference TRBV7-9 and TRBJ2-1 gives the whole variable domain DTGVSQNPRHKITKRGQNVTFRCDPISEHNRLYWYRQTLGQGPEFLTYFQNEAQLEKSRLLSDRFSAERPKGSFSTLEIQRTEQGDSAMYLCASSHASENEQFFGPGTRLTVL.

This clone has a handful of counts. The V and J genes are TRBV4-1 and TRBJ2-3; 7 bases map to TRBD2. With 0 bases clipped from V and 3 bases from J, the junction kept 9 bases outside the gene matches. CDR1 and CDR2 from the germline V gene are MGHRA and YSYEKL. This CDR3 has 17 residues. The CDR3 sequence: CASSQDGGVGITDTQYF. The CDR3 nucleotides are TGCGCCAGCAGCCAAGATGGGGGGGTGGGAATAACAGATACGCAGTATTTT.

The chain links TRBV19 to TRBJ1-5; TRBD1 matches 9 bases. CDR3 length equals 18 residues. Trimming at V came to 5 bases and at J to 4 bases, leaving 15 bases not matched to a gene. Germline values: CDR1 LNHDA, CDR2 SQIVND (reference sequence). Here the CDR3 DNA reads TGTGCCAGTAGTGCCCGAAGTGTGGGACAGGGAATAAATCAGCCCCAGCATTTT. The encoded protein is CASSARSVGQGINQPQHF.

The chain carries TRBV6-6 and TRBJ1-1; 11 bases are a match to TRBD1. Trimming at V came to 5 bases and at J to 0 bases, leaving 2 bases not matched to a gene. This CDR3 spans 15 amino acids. The germline V gene encodes CDR1 MNHNY and CDR2 SVGAGI (reference sequence). CDR3 coding DNA: TGTGCCAGCAGTCCGGGACAGGGGGTGAACACTGAAGCTTTCTTT. Translation gives CASSPGQGVNTEAFF.

The chain has TRBV6-5 and TRBJ1-2; possible D gene TRBD1, 6 bases. Trimming removed 8 bases from V and 3 bases from J, with 13 bases in between. There are 13 residues in the CDR3. CDR1 and CDR2 (germline): MNHEY, SVGAGI. CDR3: CASRWDTHYGYTF. CDR3 nucleotide sequence: TGTGCCAGCCGGTGGGACACCCACTATGGCTACACCTTC.

The J gene is TRBJ1-2, the V gene TRBV9; the D is unclear. The CDR3 contains 15 residues. The V end was cut by 0 bases, the J end by 0 bases, with 9 bases between. Germline V gives CDR1 SGDLS, CDR2 YYNGEE. The CDR3 here is CASSVGGGTNYGYTF. Written as DNA, the CDR3 is TGTGCCAGCAGCGTAGGTGGCGGCACTAACTATGGCTACACCTTC.

V gene TRBV7-3 combines with J gene TRBJ2-3, with D perhaps matching TRBD1 (5 bases). The CDR3 length is 15 residues. Trimming removed 1 base at V and 4 bases at J, with 12 bases between. Germline lookup yields CDR1 SGHTA and CDR2 FQGTGA. The CDR3 spells CASSLSRVSPDTQYF. The CDR3 coding sequence is TGTGCCAGCAGCTTAAGCAGGGTTTCCCCAGATACGCAGTATTTT. The complete variable domain, with remaining parts taken from reference TRBV7-3 and TRBJ2-3, reads GAGVSQTPSNKVTEKGKYVELRCDPISGHTALYWYRQSLGQGPEFLIYFQGTGAADDSGLPNDRFFAVRPEGSVSTLKIQRTERGDSAVYLCASSLSRVSPDTQYFGPGTRLTVL.

The chain recombines TRBV6-1 with TRBJ1-1, with TRBD1 as a possible D gene (6 bases). Trimming took off 4 bases at V and 1 base at J, with 10 bases between the two ends. Germline assignment: CDR1 MNHNS and CDR2 SASEGT. The CDR3 has 14 residues. CDR3 loop: CASSGVGGNTEAFF. CDR3 DNA: TGTGCCAGCAGTGGGGTAGGGGGGAACACTGAAGCTTTCTTT.

The CDR3, as DNA: TGTGCCAGCAGTTTACAGCACACAGATACGCAGTATTTT. It yields the protein CASSLQHTDTQYF. The chain links TRBV6-5 to TRBJ2-3; D gene unclear. CDR1 is MNHEY, CDR2 SVGAGI, per germline. This CDR3 comprises 13 residues. Trimming removed 4 bases from V and 2 bases from J, with 7 bases in between.

CDR3 in DNA: TGTGCCAGCAGCGTAGGGATGGGCCAGATCGCCCAAGAGACCCAGTACTTC. This codes for CASSVGMGQIAQETQYF. The rearrangement links TRBV9 to TRBJ2-5, with no clear D. Germline CDR1 and CDR2: SGDLS and YYNGEE. The CDR3 loop spans 17 amino acids. V shed 0 bases and J shed 1 base, with 16 bases lying between them.

This clone has more than one count but fewer than ten. The rearrangement uses TRBV19 and TRBJ2-5; 7 bases are a match to TRBD1. CDR1 is LNHDA, CDR2 SQIVND, per germline (reference sequence). The length of the CDR3 is 17 residues. V shed 4 bases and J 4 bases; nucleotides not matched to a gene: 15. The CDR3 is CASSTLTGVSNLETQYF. CDR3 in DNA: TGTGCCAGTAGTACGCTAACAGGGGTTAGTAATTTAGAGACCCAGTACTTC.

This clone is a singleton in its sample. The chain couples TRBV28 to TRBJ2-5, with D unresolved. From germline, CDR1 is MDHEN and CDR2 SYDVKM. V dropped 5 bases and J dropped 5 bases, with 18 bases sitting between them. The CDR3 covers 15 residues. CDR3 coding DNA: TGTGCCAGCAGTCGGTCCTCTATCCCGTGGGAGACCCAGTACTTC. Translating gives CASSRSSIPWETQYF.

In this sample, this clone turned up a few times. The rearrangement joins TRBV2 to TRBJ1-5, with TRBD1 as a possible D gene (6 bases). Between the trimmed V and J ends, which lost 3 bases and 8 bases, there was a span of 14 bases. The CDR3 contains 14 residues. Germline assignment: CDR1 SNHLY and CDR2 FYNNEI. CDR3 DNA sequence: TGTGCCAGCAGTGAGGGGAGGGGGTTCGAGCCCCAGCATTTT. It codes for CASSEGRGFEPQHF.

The CDR3: CASGSGRGKTQYF. The DNA of the CDR3 is TGTGCCAGCGGTTCCGGGAGGGGAAAGACCCAGTACTTC. The rearrangement joins TRBV6-4 to TRBJ2-5, with TRBD2 matching over 8 bases. CDR1 MRHNA and CDR2 SNTAGT come from the germline V gene. With V trimmed by 8 bases and J by 6 bases, 8 bases remained unmatched. The CDR3 totals 13 residues.

V and J are TRBV4-2 and TRBJ2-3; TRBD2 might be the D (7 bases). The CDR3 runs 17 residues. The ends were cut back, 0 bases at V and 4 bases at J, with 17 bases in the middle. Looked up from germline, CDR1 is LGHNA and CDR2 is YNFKEQ. In DNA, the CDR3 is TGTGCCAGCAGCCAAGATCTTGGGCGGGGGCCCGCAGATACGCAGTATTTT. Its protein product is CASSQDLGRGPADTQYF.

This clone was observed a few times. This chain uses TRBV2 with TRBJ2-1; D is undetermined. The CDR3 spans 13 residues. V shed 4 bases and J shed 7 bases, with 11 bases lying between them. The germline V gene encodes CDR1 SNHLY and CDR2 FYNNEI. CDR3 coding DNA: TGTGCCAGCAGTGTGCAAATCCGGAATGAGCAGTTCTTC. Its translation: CASSVQIRNEQFF.

The rearrangement uses TRBV6-5 and TRBJ1-4, with a possible D match to TRBD1 (6 bases). Germline loops: CDR1 MNHEY, CDR2 SVGAGI. This CDR3 has 14 amino acids. Trimming pared 6 bases from V and 7 bases from J, leaving 15 bases between. This chain's CDR3 is CASSEQGFSEKLFF. In DNA form, the CDR3 reads TGTGCCAGCAGCGAACAGGGTTTTAGTGAAAAACTGTTTTTT.

The chain carries TRBV7-2 and TRBJ2-7; TRBD2 agrees at 8 bases. The germline gives CDR1 SGHTA, CDR2 FQGNSA. Trimming at V came to 2 bases and at J to 3 bases, leaving 6 bases not matched to a gene. The CDR3 runs 15 residues. The DNA of the CDR3 is TGTGCCAGCAGCTTAACTCAACTAGCGGTCTACGAGCAGTACTTC. Encoded protein: CASSLTQLAVYEQYF.

The V gene is TRBV28, the J gene TRBJ2-7; 8 bases are shared with TRBD2. Germline assignment: CDR1 MDHEN and CDR2 SYDVKM. The CDR3 is 13 amino acids. The junction had 5 bases not matched to a gene; V was cut back by 7 bases and J by 3 bases. The CDR3 region has the DNA TGTGCCAGCACCCCCGGGACTAGCTACGAGCAGTACTTC. The encoded protein is CASTPGTSYEQYF.

The gene calls are TRBV30 and TRBJ2-2; D remains unclear. Germline-derived CDR1 and CDR2 are GTSNPN and SVGIG (reference sequence). This CDR3 region has 12 residues. V lost 2 bases and J 4 bases, leaving 5 bases between the germline ends. The CDR3 region has the DNA TGTGCCTGGAGTCTAACCACCGGGGAGCTGTTTTTT. Amino acid sequence: CAWSLTTGELFF.

The chain employs TRBV27 and TRBJ2-1; 7 positions match TRBD1. Trimming took 6 bases from V and 12 from J; bases not matched to a gene: 8. The V gene's germline CDR1 is MNHEY and CDR2 SMNVEV (reference sequence). This CDR3 spans 12 amino acids. The CDR3 nucleotides read TGTGCCAGCAGCCCGAGTAGGGGGCGGCAGTTCTTC. Translation: CASSPSRGRQFF.

This clone appeared a few times. V and J are TRBV5-6 and TRBJ2-7; D is undetermined. Trimming cost V 2 bases and J 3 bases, with 12 bases left between them. The CDR3 consists of 14 residues. CDR1 is SGHDT and CDR2 is YYEEEE in the germline V gene. Here the CDR3 reads CASSFRFWSYEQYF. The CDR3 DNA sequence: TGTGCCAGCAGCTTTCGCTTCTGGAGCTACGAGCAGTACTTC.

The V call is TRBV11-2, the J call TRBJ2-7, with TRBD2 matching over 9 bases. The CDR3 extends over 14 amino acids. The V and J ends lost 4 bases and 6 bases, in that order; junction bases with no gene match: 7. Germline V gene lookup returns CDR1 SGHAT and CDR2 FQNNGV. Here the CDR3 reads CASSSLAGVGEQYF. The CDR3 coding sequence is TGTGCCAGCAGCTCATTAGCGGGAGTTGGCGAGCAGTACTTC. The complete variable domain, with remaining parts taken from reference TRBV11-2 and TRBJ2-7, reads EAGVAQSPRYKIIEKRQSVAFWCNPISGHATLYWYQQILGQGPKLLIQFQNNGVVDDSQLPKDRFSAERLKGVDSTLKIQPAKLEDSAVYLCASSSLAGVGEQYFGPGTRLTVT.